One T cell receptor beta chain is described in this entry. The target antigen is unknown. This sample is part of a study of T cell responses to AZD1222 COVID-19 vaccine. Study-level information: Both about-4-week and about-12-week second-dose recipients were combined.

Study-level points and caveats: The reported proportion of spike-specific TCRs targeting unmutated variant regions was nearly half. Spike-specific TCR breadth and depth were elevated following two AZD1222 doses. Donors were mostly white British, more females; clonal diversity possibly underestimated.

CDR1 and CDR2 (germline): MNHNY, SVGAGI (reference sequence). The CDR3 spans 13 residues. Losses at the gene ends were 6 bases for V and 4 bases for J; bases not matched to a gene: 3. Generated by immunoSEQ multiplex PCR, the TCRdb table keeps only in-frame clones and is missing some. Of around 190,000 clones in the sample, around 88% were seen once. The TCR was taken from an adult in good health. The chain carries TRBV6-6 and TRBJ1-5; the match to TRBD1 covers 7 bases. The material was peripheral blood, obtained on day 0 of AZD1222 vaccination. DNA for the CDR3: TGTGCCAGCAGCAGGGACAGAAATCAGCCCCAGCATTTT. Amino acids: CASSRDRNQPQHF.